This entry describes one T cell receptor (beta chain). The sample is drawn from a study of cytomegalovirus exposure and HLA in healthy donors. The ends lost 2 bases at V and 7 bases at J; junction bases unmatched: 5. The CDR3 length is 16 residues. CDR1 is SEHNR, CDR2 FQNEAQ, per germline (reference sequence). It was with 60 Vbeta and 13 Jbeta primers that the PCR ran. Generated by immunoSEQ multiplex PCR, the TCRdb table keeps only in-frame clones and is missing some. This sample has 35,000 to 50,000 clones, with about 60% found just once. The chain has TRBV7-9 and TRBJ2-1, with 13 nucleotides matching TRBD2. Sequenced material: PBMCs. This TCR was recovered from a man aged 55-75 years in good health and CMV-seropositive. The CDR3 loop is CASSLSTSGRGNEQFF. The DNA of the CDR3 is TGTGCCAGCAGCTTATCAACTAGCGGGAGGGGGAATGAGCAGTTCTTC.